The 3 T cell receptor beta chains listed next were all sequenced from one sample in a study of blood T cell repertoires in COVID-19. Generated by immunoSEQ multiplex PCR, the TCRdb table keeps only in-frame clones and is missing some. The top ten clones hold 9% to 13% of a sample with some 150,000 clones, approximately 80% of them seen once. The sequencing sample was made of peripheral blood. These receptors originate from a woman aged 60-75 years with COVID-19, enrolled during active disease.

This rearrangement joins TRBV6-5 to TRBJ2-3, with 11 bases fitting TRBD2. CDR3 length: 15 amino acids. Germline V gives CDR1 MNHEY, CDR2 SVGAGI. J was trimmed by 5 bases and V by 7 bases; bases with no gene match: 8. CDR3 sequence reads: CASTILAGDIDTQYF. The CDR3 DNA reads as TGTGCCAGCACTATACTAGCGGGAGATATAGATACGCAGTATTTT.

This clone was picked up one time. V gene TRBV9 combines with J gene TRBJ1-1, with a tentative D call TRBD1 (6 bases). This CDR3 has 11 residues. The germline gives CDR1 SGDLS, CDR2 YYNGEE. V was trimmed by 4 bases and J by 11 bases, leaving 12 bases between them. The CDR3 region is CASSPTQGAFF. CDR3 nucleotides: TGTGCCAGCAGCCCTACCCAGGGGGCTTTCTTT.

CDR3 coding DNA: TGTGCCAGCACCCCTATCGGGACAGGGTCCACTGAAGCTTTCTTT. Translation: CASTPIGTGSTEAFF. V is TRBV27 and J is TRBJ1-1, with 9 positions matching TRBD1. The CDR3 loop spans 15 amino acids. Per germline, CDR1 MNHEY and CDR2 SMNVEV (reference sequence). V was pared by 7 bases and J by 4 bases, with 10 bases of the junction left unmatched.